One and the same sample provided the 6 T cell receptor beta chains below, sequenced in a study of shared clonotypes between healthy human individuals. Measured with immunoSEQ multiplex PCR; TCRdb has only the in-frame clones, and not every one. In the table there are over a million clones, around four fifths of which are singletons. The source material was memory CD4+ T cells sorted from blood. Subset denoted: CD45RA-negative fraction. The receptors shown here come from a man younger than 35 in good health.

This clone was picked up a small number of times. The chain employs TRBV27 and TRBJ1-5; 8 bases are shared with TRBD1. The CDR3 totals 14 residues. Germline V gene sequence: CDR1 MNHEY, CDR2 SMNVEV (reference sequence). Trimming cost V 3 bases and J 6 bases; bases outside gene matches: 4. The CDR3 nucleotides are TGTGCCAGCAGTTTCAGGGGGCGGGGTCAGCCCCAGCATTTT. Its protein product is CASSFRGRGQPQHF.

The rearrangement uses TRBV7-2 and TRBJ1-5; 8 bases agree with TRBD1. This CDR3 has 16 residues. Germline CDR1 and CDR2: SGHTA and FQGNSA. Trimming cost V 4 bases and J 2 bases; bases outside gene matches: 7. This CDR3 is CASSSQGAGGNQPQHF. CDR3 coding DNA: TGTGCCAGCAGCTCCCAGGGGGCTGGAGGCAATCAGCCCCAGCATTTT.

The genes are TRBV7-2 and TRBJ2-7; the D gene could be TRBD1 or TRBD2 (5 bases each). CDR3 size: 13 residues. V dropped 4 bases and J dropped 7 bases, with 14 bases sitting between them. CDR1 is SGHTA, CDR2 FQGNSA, per germline. CDR3 region: CASSSPGPVEQYF. CDR3 nucleotides: TGTGCCAGCAGCTCTCCGGGACCCGTTGAGCAGTACTTC.

The chain carries TRBV7-9 and TRBJ1-4; D may be TRBD1 (5 bases). There are 16 residues in the CDR3. Germline V lookup: CDR1 SEHNR, CDR2 FQNEAQ (reference sequence). V was cut by 1 base and J by 8 bases, with 17 bases left in between. This CDR3 is CASSLDRREGREKLFF. CDR3 nucleotide sequence: TGTGCCAGCAGCTTAGACCGGCGGGAGGGGAGAGAAAAACTGTTTTTT. The full variable domain, its missing parts supplied by reference TRBV7-9 and TRBJ1-4, is DTGVSQNPRHKITKRGQNVTFRCDPISEHNRLYWYRQTLGQGPEFLTYFQNEAQLEKSRLLSDRFSAERPKGSFSTLEIQRTEQGDSAMYLCASSLDRREGREKLFFGSGTQLSVL.

The CDR3 is CASSDLVGSGVIQYF. The CDR3 DNA reads as TGTGCCAGCAGCGACCTGGTCGGTAGCGGGGTCATTCAGTACTTC. The rearrangement joins TRBV11-2 to TRBJ2-4, with 8 bases lining up with TRBD2. The CDR3 has 15 amino acids. The ends lost 5 bases at V and 9 bases at J; junction bases unmatched: 12. Per germline, CDR1 SGHAT and CDR2 FQNNGV.

This chain connects TRBV10-1 to TRBJ2-3, with 7 bases fitting TRBD2. Germline values: CDR1 WNHNN, CDR2 SYGVQD (reference sequence). J gave up 1 base and V 4 bases, and 2 bases lay outside the gene matches. The CDR3 runs 14 residues. The CDR3 loop reads CASSGSGGTDTQYF. The CDR3 nucleotides are TGCGCCAGCAGTGGAAGCGGGGGCACAGATACGCAGTATTTT.